This T cell receptor beta chain derives from a study of blood T cell repertoires in COVID-19. Study-level information: The origin of the acute and convalescent COVID-19 samples was the United States, Italy and Spain. T cells, B-cell-depleted T cells, or PBMCs supplied cDNA or gDNA.

Trimming stripped 8 bases from V and 8 bases from J, with 12 bases between. CDR3 length: 11 residues. Germline CDR1 and CDR2: MNHEY and SVGAGI. Original methodology: Amplifying reference gene primers gave estimates of nucleated cell counts. TCRdb keeps only in-frame clones here, not all; method: immunoSEQ multiplex PCR. V and J calls plus clone size are reproduced from that table; the DNA served to infer D and trimming. The sample has fewer than 500,000 clones, approximately 90% seen once; the top ten hold roughly 4%. Sequencing used peripheral blood. The rearrangement joins TRBV6-5 to TRBJ1-1; tentatively, D is TRBD1 (6 bases). This receptor was identified in a woman in her 30s with acute or convalescent COVID-19. Here the CDR3 reads CASQGGLEAFF. Here the CDR3 DNA reads TGTGCCAGCCAAGGGGGATTGGAAGCTTTCTTT.